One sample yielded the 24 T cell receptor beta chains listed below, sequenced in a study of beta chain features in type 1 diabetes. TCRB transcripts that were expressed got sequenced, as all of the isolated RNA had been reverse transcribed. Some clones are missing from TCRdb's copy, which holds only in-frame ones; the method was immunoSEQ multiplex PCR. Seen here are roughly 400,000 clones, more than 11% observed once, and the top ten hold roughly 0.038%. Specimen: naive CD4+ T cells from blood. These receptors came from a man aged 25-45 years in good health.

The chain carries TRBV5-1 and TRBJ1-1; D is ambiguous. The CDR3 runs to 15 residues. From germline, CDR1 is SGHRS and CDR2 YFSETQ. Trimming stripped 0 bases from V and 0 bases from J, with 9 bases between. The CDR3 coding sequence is TGCGCCAGCAGCTTGGGGCCCCCCCTGAACACTGAAGCTTTCTTT. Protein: CASSLGPPLNTEAFF.

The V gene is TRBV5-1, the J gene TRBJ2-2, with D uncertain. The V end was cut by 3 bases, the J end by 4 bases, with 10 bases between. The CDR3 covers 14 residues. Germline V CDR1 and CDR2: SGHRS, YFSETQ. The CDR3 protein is CASSSTEVTGELFF. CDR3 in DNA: TGCGCCAGCAGCTCTACGGAAGTCACCGGGGAGCTGTTTTTT.

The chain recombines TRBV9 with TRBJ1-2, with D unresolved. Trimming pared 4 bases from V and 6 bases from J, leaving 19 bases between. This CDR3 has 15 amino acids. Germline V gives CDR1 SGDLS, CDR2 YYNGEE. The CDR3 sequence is CASSLSGRDSNGYTF. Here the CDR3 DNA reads TGTGCCAGCAGCCTGTCGGGTAGAGACTCCAATGGCTACACCTTC.

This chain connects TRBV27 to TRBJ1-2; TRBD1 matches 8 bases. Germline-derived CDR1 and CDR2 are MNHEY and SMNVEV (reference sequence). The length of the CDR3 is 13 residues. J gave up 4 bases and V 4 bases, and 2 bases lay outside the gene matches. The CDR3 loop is CASSSDRVYGYTF. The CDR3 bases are TGTGCCAGCAGTTCGGACAGGGTCTATGGCTACACCTTC.

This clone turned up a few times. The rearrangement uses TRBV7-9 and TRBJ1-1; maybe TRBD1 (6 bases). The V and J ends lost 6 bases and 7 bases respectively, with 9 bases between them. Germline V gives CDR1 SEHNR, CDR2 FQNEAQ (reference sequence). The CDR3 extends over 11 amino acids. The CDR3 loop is CASRGQIEAFF. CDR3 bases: TGTGCCAGCAGAGGACAGATTGAAGCTTTCTTT.

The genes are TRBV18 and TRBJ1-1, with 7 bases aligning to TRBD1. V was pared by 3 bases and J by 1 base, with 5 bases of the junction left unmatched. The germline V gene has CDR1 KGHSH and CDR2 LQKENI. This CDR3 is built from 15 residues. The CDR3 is CASSPTGTANTEAFF. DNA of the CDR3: TGTGCCAGCTCACCTACCGGGACAGCGAACACTGAAGCTTTCTTT.

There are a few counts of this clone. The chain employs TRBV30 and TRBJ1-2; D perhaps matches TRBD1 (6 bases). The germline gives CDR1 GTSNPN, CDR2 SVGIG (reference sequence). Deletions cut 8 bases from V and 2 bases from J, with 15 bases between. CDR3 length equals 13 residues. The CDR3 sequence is CAKEQGLNYGYTF. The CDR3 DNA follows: TGTGCCAAGGAACAGGGCCTGAACTATGGCTACACCTTC. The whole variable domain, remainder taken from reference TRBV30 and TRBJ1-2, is SQTIHQWPATLVQPVGSPLSLECTVEGTSNPNLYWYRQAAGRGLQLLFYSVGIGQISSEVPQNLSASRPQDRQFILSSKKLLLSDSGFYLCAKEQGLNYGYTFGSGTRLTVV.

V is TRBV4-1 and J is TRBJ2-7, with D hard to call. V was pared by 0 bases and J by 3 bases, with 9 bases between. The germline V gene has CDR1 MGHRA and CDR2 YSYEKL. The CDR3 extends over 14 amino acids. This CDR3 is CASSQDLQSYEQYF. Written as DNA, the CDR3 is TGCGCCAGCAGCCAAGATCTACAGAGCTACGAGCAGTACTTC.

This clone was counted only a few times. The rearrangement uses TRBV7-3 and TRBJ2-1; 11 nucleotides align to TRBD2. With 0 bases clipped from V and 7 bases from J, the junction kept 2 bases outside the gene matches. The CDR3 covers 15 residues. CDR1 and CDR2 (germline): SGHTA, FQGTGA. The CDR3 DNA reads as TGTGCCAGCAGCTTAACCGGGACTAGCGGTAATGAGCAGTTCTTC. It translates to CASSLTGTSGNEQFF. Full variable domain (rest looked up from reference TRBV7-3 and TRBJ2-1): GAGVSQTPSNKVTEKGKYVELRCDPISGHTALYWYRQSLGQGPEFLIYFQGTGAADDSGLPNDRFFAVRPEGSVSTLKIQRTERGDSAVYLCASSLTGTSGNEQFFGPGTRLTVL.

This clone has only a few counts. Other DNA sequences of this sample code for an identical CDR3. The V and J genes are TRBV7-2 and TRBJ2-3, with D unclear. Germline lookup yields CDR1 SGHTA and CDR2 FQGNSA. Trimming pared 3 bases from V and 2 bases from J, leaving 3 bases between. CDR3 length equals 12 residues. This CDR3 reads CASSLLTDTQYF. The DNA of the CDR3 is TGTGCCAGCAGCTTGCTCACAGATACGCAGTATTTT.

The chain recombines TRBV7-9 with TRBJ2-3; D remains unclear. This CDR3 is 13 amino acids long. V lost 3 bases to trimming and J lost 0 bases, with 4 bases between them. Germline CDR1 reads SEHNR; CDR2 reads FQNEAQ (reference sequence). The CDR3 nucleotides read TGTGCCAGCAGCTTCCCGAGCACAGATACGCAGTATTTT. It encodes CASSFPSTDTQYF.

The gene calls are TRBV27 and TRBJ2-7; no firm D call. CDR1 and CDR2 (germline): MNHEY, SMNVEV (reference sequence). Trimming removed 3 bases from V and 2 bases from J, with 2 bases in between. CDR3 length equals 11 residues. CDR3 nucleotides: TGTGCCAGCAGTTTGCCCTACGAGCAGTACGTC. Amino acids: CASSLPYEQYV.

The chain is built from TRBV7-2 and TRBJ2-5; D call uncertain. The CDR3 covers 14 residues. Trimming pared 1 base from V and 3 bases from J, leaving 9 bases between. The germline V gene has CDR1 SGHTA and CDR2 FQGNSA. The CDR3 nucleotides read TGTGCCAGCAGCTTAGGGGCCAGCGAAGAGACCCAGTACTTC. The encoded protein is CASSLGASEETQYF. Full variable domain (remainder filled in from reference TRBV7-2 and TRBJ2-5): GAGVSQSPSNKVTEKGKDVELRCDPISGHTALYWYRQSLGQGLEFLIYFQGNSAPDKSGLPSDRFSAERTGGSVSTLTIQRTQQEDSAVYLCASSLGASEETQYFGPGTRLLVL.

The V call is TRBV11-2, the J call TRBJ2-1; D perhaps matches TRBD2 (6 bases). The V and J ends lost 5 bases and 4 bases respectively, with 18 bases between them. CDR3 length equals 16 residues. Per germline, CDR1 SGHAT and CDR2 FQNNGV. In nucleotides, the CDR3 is TGTGCCAGCAGCCGAAGAGGCGGCGCGGGATACAATGAGCAGTTCTTC. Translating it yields CASSRRGGAGYNEQFF. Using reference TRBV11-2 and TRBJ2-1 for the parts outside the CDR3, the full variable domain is EAGVAQSPRYKIIEKRQSVAFWCNPISGHATLYWYQQILGQGPKLLIQFQNNGVVDDSQLPKDRFSAERLKGVDSTLKIQPAKLEDSAVYLCASSRRGGAGYNEQFFGPGTRLTVL.

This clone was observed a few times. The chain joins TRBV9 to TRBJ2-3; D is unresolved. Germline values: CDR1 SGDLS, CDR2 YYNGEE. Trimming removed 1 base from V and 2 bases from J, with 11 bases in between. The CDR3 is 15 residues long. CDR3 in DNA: TGTGCCAGCAGCGTATCAGTGGGCCCCACAGATACGCAGTATTTT. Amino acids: CASSVSVGPTDTQYF.

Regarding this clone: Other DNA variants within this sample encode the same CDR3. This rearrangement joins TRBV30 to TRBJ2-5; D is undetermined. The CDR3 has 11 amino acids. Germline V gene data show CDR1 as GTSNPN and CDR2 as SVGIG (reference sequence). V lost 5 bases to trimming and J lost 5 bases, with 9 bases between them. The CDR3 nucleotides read TGTGCCTGGGCGGTCCGGGAGACCCAGTACTTC. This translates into CAWAVRETQYF. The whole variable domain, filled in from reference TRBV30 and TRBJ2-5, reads SQTIHQWPATLVQPVGSPLSLECTVEGTSNPNLYWYRQAAGRGLQLLFYSVGIGQISSEVPQNLSASRPQDRQFILSSKKLLLSDSGFYLCAWAVRETQYFGPGTRLLVL.

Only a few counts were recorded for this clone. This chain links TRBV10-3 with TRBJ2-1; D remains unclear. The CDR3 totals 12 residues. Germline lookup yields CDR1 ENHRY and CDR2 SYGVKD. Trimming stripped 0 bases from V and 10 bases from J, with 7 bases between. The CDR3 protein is CAISESRREQFF. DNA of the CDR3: TGTGCCATCAGTGAGTCCCGCCGGGAGCAGTTCTTC.

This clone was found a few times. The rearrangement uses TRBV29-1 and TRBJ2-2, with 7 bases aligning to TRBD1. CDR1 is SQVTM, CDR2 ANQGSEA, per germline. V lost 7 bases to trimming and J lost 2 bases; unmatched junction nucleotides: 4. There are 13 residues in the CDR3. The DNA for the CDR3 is TGCAGCGCCGGGACAGCTAACACCGGGGAGCTGTTTTTT. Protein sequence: CSAGTANTGELFF.

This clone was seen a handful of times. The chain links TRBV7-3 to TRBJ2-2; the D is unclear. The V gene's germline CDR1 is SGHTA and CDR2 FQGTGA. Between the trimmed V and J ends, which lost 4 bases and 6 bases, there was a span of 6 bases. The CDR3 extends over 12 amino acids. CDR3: CASSSTPGELFF. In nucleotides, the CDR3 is TGTGCCAGCAGCTCGACCCCCGGGGAGCTGTTTTTT.

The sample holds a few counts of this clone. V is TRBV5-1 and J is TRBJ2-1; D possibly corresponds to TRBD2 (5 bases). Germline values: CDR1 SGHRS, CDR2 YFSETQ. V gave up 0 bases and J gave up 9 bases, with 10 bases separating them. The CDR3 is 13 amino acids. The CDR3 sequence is CASSLVGGFEQFF. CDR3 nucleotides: TGCGCCAGCAGCTTGGTAGGCGGGTTTGAGCAGTTCTTC.

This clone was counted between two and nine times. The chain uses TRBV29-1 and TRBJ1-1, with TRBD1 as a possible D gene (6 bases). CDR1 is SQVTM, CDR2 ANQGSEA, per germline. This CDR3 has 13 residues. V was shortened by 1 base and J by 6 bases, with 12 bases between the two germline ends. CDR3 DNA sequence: TGCAGCGTTGAAGCGGGGGGCTCGGCTGAAGCTTTCTTT. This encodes CSVEAGGSAEAFF.

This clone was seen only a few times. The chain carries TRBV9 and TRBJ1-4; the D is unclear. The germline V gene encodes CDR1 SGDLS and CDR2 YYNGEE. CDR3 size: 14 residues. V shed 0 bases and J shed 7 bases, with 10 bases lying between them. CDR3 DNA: TGTGCCAGCAGCGTAGAGGTTGCAGGTGAAAAACTGTTTTTT. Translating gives CASSVEVAGEKLFF.

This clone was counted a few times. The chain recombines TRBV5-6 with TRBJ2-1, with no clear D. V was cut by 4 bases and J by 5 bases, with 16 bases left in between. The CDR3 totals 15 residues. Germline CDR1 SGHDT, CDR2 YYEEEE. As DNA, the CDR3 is TGTGCCAGCAGCCTGGAATTCCAAGGGAACAATGAGCAGTTCTTC. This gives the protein CASSLEFQGNNEQFF. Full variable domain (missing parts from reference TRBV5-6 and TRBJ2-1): DAGVTQSPTHLIKTRGQQVTLRCSPKSGHDTVSWYQQALGQGPQFIFQYYEEEERQRGNFPDRFSGHQFPNYSSELNVNALLLGDSALYLCASSLEFQGNNEQFFGPGTRLTVL.

In DNA form, the CDR3 reads TGCAGCTCAACCCGGGGGACTAGCGGCACAGATACGCAGTATTTT. Translation gives CSSTRGTSGTDTQYF. The V and J genes are TRBV29-1 and TRBJ2-3, with TRBD2 identical over 10 bases. Germline V gene lookup returns CDR1 SQVTM and CDR2 ANQGSEA. V lost 8 bases to trimming and J lost 1 base; unmatched junction nucleotides: 9. The CDR3 length is 15 residues.